Each of the 20 T cell receptor beta chains below was sequenced from the same sample in a study of shared clonotypes between healthy human individuals. Assay used: immunoSEQ multiplex PCR; TCRdb lists only in-frame clones, some missing. Of some 200,000 clones in the sample, 90% to 95% were seen once. The specimen was naive CD4+ T cells sorted from blood. Stated subset: CD45RA+ positively selected. These receptors were taken from a woman in her thirties in good health.

The chain recombines TRBV19 with TRBJ2-5, with 7 bases matching TRBD1. Germline assignment: CDR1 LNHDA and CDR2 SQIVND (reference sequence). The CDR3 sequence is 14 residues long. The V gene end was trimmed by 5 bases and the J gene end by 7 bases; junction bases not matched to a gene: 10. CDR3 loop: CASSSPTGIGTQYF. The CDR3 coding sequence is TGTGCCAGTAGTTCCCCGACAGGGATCGGGACCCAGTACTTC. Full variable domain (rest looked up from reference TRBV19 and TRBJ2-5): DGGITQSPKYLFRKEGQNVTLSCEQNLNHDAMYWYRQDPGQGLRLIYYSQIVNDFQKGDIAEGYSVSREKKESFPLTVTSAQKNPTAFYLCASSSPTGIGTQYFGPGTRLLVL.

Regarding this clone: The junction departs from germline at one end; a sequencing error may be responsible. The chain joins TRBV6-5 to TRBJ1-3; D may be TRBD1 (6 bases). The CDR3 has 14 residues. The germline gives CDR1 MNHEY, CDR2 SVGAGI. The CDR3 here is CAISQGTPRDTIYF. Here the CDR3 DNA reads TGTGCCATCAGTCAGGGGACACCGCGGGACACCATATATTTT.

Regarding this clone: Other nucleotide sequences in the sample specify the same CDR3. The V call is TRBV5-1, the J call TRBJ1-4, with 8 bases identical to TRBD1. The V gene's germline CDR1 is SGHRS and CDR2 YFSETQ. CDR3 length: 13 amino acids. The trim removed 3 bases at V and 8 bases at J, leaving 3 bases unmatched. The CDR3 region has the DNA TGCGCCAGCAGCTCCGGACAGGGAGAAAAACTGTTTTTT. The encoded protein is CASSSGQGEKLFF.

This sequence joins TRBV10-3 and TRBJ2-2, with D unclear. Germline V gene data show CDR1 as ENHRY and CDR2 as SYGVKD. The V gene lost 3 bases and the J gene lost 4 bases, with 3 bases spanning the gap. CDR3 length equals 12 residues. As DNA, the CDR3 is TGTGCCATCAGTGAATTCACCGGGGAGCTGTTTTTT. Its protein is CAISEFTGELFF.

The V gene is TRBV5-1, the J gene TRBJ2-2; perhaps TRBD1 as D (6 bases). This CDR3 comprises 17 residues. The V end was cut by 0 bases, the J end by 0 bases, with 12 bases between. Germline lookup yields CDR1 SGHRS and CDR2 YFSETQ. The CDR3, as DNA: TGCGCCAGCAGCTTGGCTTCACAGGGAACGAACACCGGGGAGCTGTTTTTT. Encoded protein: CASSLASQGTNTGELFF.

The chain couples TRBV18 to TRBJ1-4; the match to TRBD1 covers 8 bases. V was clipped by 5 bases and J by 8 bases; unmatched bases: 7. Germline V gene lookup returns CDR1 KGHSH and CDR2 LQKENI. The CDR3 is 14 residues long. CDR3 amino acids: CASSTMDRVEKLFF. The CDR3 nucleotides read TGTGCCAGCTCAACCATGGACAGGGTGGAAAAACTGTTTTTT.

J is TRBJ1-1 and V is TRBV28; D possibly corresponds to TRBD1 (5 bases). The CDR3 covers 14 residues. Germline values: CDR1 MDHEN, CDR2 SYDVKM. The germline V and J ends were trimmed by 1 base and 1 base, with 7 bases remaining between them. Here the CDR3 reads CASSLSGGNTEAFF. The CDR3 DNA reads TGTGCCAGCAGTTTATCCGGGGGGAACACTGAAGCTTTCTTT.

V and J are TRBV19 and TRBJ2-5, with D perhaps matching TRBD1 or TRBD2 (5 bases each). Trimming took off 1 base at V and 3 bases at J, with 12 bases between the two ends. Per the germline V gene, CDR1 is LNHDA and CDR2 is SQIVND (reference sequence). This CDR3 region has 15 residues. The CDR3 protein is CASSIVTGTKETQYF. DNA for the CDR3: TGTGCCAGTAGTATAGTAACCGGGACCAAAGAGACCCAGTACTTC.

The V and J genes are TRBV18 and TRBJ1-2, with 9 bases identical to TRBD1. Trimming removed 0 bases from V and 6 bases from J; junction bases left unmatched: 8. Germline V gene sequence: CDR1 KGHSH, CDR2 LQKENI. The CDR3 covers 16 residues. As DNA, the CDR3 is TGTGCCAGCTCACCACCTTATCGGACAGGGGTTGATGGCTACACCTTC. Protein: CASSPPYRTGVDGYTF.

V usage is TRBV20-1 and J usage is TRBJ1-1; D remains unclear. Germline V CDR1 and CDR2: DFQATT, SNEGSKA (reference sequence). Between the trimmed V and J ends, which lost 4 bases and 6 bases, there was a span of 9 bases. This CDR3 is 11 amino acids long. CDR3 DNA sequence: TGCAGTGCTACAAGGCTACCTGAAGCTTTCTTT. Translated: CSATRLPEAFF.

V is TRBV6-6 and J is TRBJ1-4; 7 nucleotides agree with TRBD1. The CDR3 loop spans 16 amino acids. V shed 2 bases and J 4 bases; nucleotides not matched to a gene: 7. Germline-derived CDR1 and CDR2 are MNHNY and SVGAGI (reference sequence). In DNA, the CDR3 is TGTGCCAGCAGTTACGGGGGGGGGACAGATAATGAAAAACTGTTTTTT. It encodes CASSYGGGTDNEKLFF.

The chain couples TRBV18 to TRBJ1-2, with D perhaps matching TRBD1 (5 bases). Germline lookup yields CDR1 KGHSH and CDR2 LQKENI. With 3 bases removed from V and 6 bases from J, the gap between germline ends came to 11 bases. The CDR3 length is 13 residues. The CDR3 protein is CASSPLGGDGYTF. The CDR3, as DNA: TGTGCCAGCTCACCGCTTGGGGGTGATGGCTACACCTTC.

This clone was seen once. The gene calls are TRBV5-5 and TRBJ2-7; 8 nucleotides agree with TRBD1. Germline V CDR1 and CDR2: SGHKS, YYEKEE (reference sequence). This CDR3 is built from 15 residues. The J segment lost 3 bases and the V segment lost 1 base, leaving 6 bases of the junction unmatched. In nucleotides, the CDR3 is TGTGCCAGCAGCTTGAAGGACAGGGATTACTACGAGCAGTACTTC. Its translation is CASSLKDRDYYEQYF.

DNA of the CDR3: TGTGCCAGCAGCAAAGGCCGGAGTAGGGTAAACTATGGCTACACCTTC. Its protein is CASSKGRSRVNYGYTF. The rearrangement links TRBV21-1 to TRBJ1-2. TRBV21-1 is annotated as a pseudogene. The length of the CDR3 is 16 residues.

This chain joins TRBV9 and TRBJ2-7; 8 nucleotides line up with TRBD1. Germline assignment: CDR1 SGDLS and CDR2 YYNGEE. The CDR3 extends over 14 amino acids. Trimming at V came to 2 bases and at J to 3 bases, leaving 4 bases not matched to a gene. The CDR3 protein is CASSVGQGGYEQYF. CDR3 bases: TGTGCCAGCAGCGTCGGACAGGGAGGCTACGAGCAGTACTTC.

The gene calls are TRBV5-4 and TRBJ2-7, with TRBD2 identical over 14 bases. This CDR3 comprises 16 residues. Germline assignment: CDR1 SGHNT and CDR2 YYREEE (reference sequence). Trimming removed 2 bases from V and 3 bases from J; junction bases left unmatched: 4. The CDR3 nucleotides are TGTGCCAGCAGCTTTGGGACTAGCGGGAGCTACTACGAGCAGTACTTC. It is translated as CASSFGTSGSYYEQYF.

The genes are TRBV27 and TRBJ1-2; unclear D gene. Germline values: CDR1 MNHEY, CDR2 SMNVEV (reference sequence). The CDR3 is made up of 10 amino acids. Trimming stripped 3 bases from V and 8 bases from J, with 4 bases between. This CDR3 reads CASSFPGYTF. The DNA of the CDR3 is TGTGCCAGCAGTTTTCCGGGCTACACCTTC.

The chain recombines TRBV27 with TRBJ1-2; weak D call: TRBD1 (5 bases). The length of the CDR3 is 15 residues. The ends were cut back, 0 bases at V and 7 bases at J, with 15 bases in the middle. Germline loops: CDR1 MNHEY, CDR2 SMNVEV (reference sequence). The CDR3 loop is CASSLSRVGGGGYTF. The CDR3 DNA reads TGTGCCAGCAGTTTATCCAGGGTCGGAGGCGGTGGCTACACCTTC.

V usage is TRBV7-9 and J usage is TRBJ2-7, with TRBD2 as a possible D gene (5 bases). V dropped 3 bases and J dropped 4 bases, with 19 bases sitting between them. CDR3 length equals 16 residues. Germline lookup yields CDR1 SEHNR and CDR2 FQNEAQ (reference sequence). CDR3 nucleotide sequence: TGTGCCAGCAGCTTGCTCGGGGTCGGACCTTCGTACGAGCAGTACTTC. This gives the protein CASSLLGVGPSYEQYF.

Only one count was recorded for this clone. The chain joins TRBV11-2 to TRBJ2-5; 9 nucleotides line up with TRBD2. The J call may not be correct, given that the DNA end is closer to TRBJ2-7. This CDR3 is 16 amino acids long. The germline V gene encodes CDR1 SGHAT and CDR2 FQNNGV. Written as DNA, the CDR3 is TGTGCCAGCAGCTTAATAGCGGGAGAGGGATCCTACGAGCAGTACTTC. This gives the protein CASSLIAGEGSYEQYF.